This is a list of T cell receptor beta chains from one sample in a study of Ad26.COV2.S vaccination and SARS-CoV-2 variants. Sequencing was performed with immunoSEQ multiplex PCR; in TCRdb, only in-frame clones are kept and a portion is missing. This table has about 180,000 clones, around 85% appearing once. The specimen comprised peripheral blood, sampled after recovery from COVID-19. These receptors all stem from a human donor who had recovered from COVID-19. Both conserved end residues are part of each CDR3.

cdr3_aa v_call
CASSPGTGRMNTEAFF TRBV7-9
CASSLGGGTETQYF TRBV5-1
CASSLWGGRTGELFF TRBV9
CASKSYTEAFF TRBV6-5
CASSQNLNTEAFF TRBV4-1
CASSLDRGPVREQYF TRBV5-1
CASSVTSALWNEQFF TRBV9
CASAKERGDQETQYF TRBV7-7
CASSLTWGSGPPGQFF TRBV6-2/TRBV6-3
CASSFGQGKGNTIYF TRBV5-1
CASRIGQAYGYTF TRBV7-9
CASSSDRGMISTNEKLFF TRBV5-4